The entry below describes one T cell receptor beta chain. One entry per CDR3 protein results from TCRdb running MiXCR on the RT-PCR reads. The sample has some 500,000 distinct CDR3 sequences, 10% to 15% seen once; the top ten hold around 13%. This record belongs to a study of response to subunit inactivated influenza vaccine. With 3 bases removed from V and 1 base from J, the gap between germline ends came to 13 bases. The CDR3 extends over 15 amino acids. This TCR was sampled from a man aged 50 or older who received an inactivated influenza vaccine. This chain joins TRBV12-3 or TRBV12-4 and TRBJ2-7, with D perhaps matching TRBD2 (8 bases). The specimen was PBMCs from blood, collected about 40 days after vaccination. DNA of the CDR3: TGTGCCAGCAGTTTTCGGGGGGGACAGTCCTACGAGCAGTACTTC. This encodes CASSFRGGQSYEQYF.